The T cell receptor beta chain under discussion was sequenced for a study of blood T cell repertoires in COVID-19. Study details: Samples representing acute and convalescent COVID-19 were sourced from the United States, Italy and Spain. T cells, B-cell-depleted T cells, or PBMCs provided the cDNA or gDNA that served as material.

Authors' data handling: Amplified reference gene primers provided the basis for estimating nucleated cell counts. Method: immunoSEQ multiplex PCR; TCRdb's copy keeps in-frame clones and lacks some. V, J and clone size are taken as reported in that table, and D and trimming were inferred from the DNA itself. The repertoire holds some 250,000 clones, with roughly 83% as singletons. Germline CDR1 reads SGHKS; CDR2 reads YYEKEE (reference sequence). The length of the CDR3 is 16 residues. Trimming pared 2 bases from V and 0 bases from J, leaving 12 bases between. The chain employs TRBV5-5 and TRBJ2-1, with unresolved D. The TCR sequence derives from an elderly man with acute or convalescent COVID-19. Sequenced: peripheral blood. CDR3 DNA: TGTGCCAGCAGCTTCTGGCAGGCGAGCTCCTACAATGAGCAGTTCTTC. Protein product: CASSFWQASSYNEQFF.